The present entry profiles one T cell receptor (beta chain) with its context. The antigen remains unidentified. This record comes from a study of yellow fever vaccine responses in identical twins. The CDR3 is 15 residues long. Germline CDR1 reads WNHNN; CDR2 reads SYGVQD (reference sequence). Trimming cost V 6 bases and J 6 bases; bases outside gene matches: 7. TCRdb re-analysed the RT-PCR reads in MiXCR, keeping a single row per CDR3 protein. The sample consists of approximately 770 distinct CDR3 sequences, around 86% of them appearing once. Overall study results and limits: Twin vaccine T cell responses reportedly seemed partly convergent, partly personalized.

The chain recombines TRBV10-1 with TRBJ2-1; 11 nucleotides match TRBD2. Source: T cells from blood (PBMCs), unsorted or a sorted subset (not recorded which), taken before or after yellow fever vaccination (not recorded which). This sequence originates from a female donor who received the yellow fever vaccine. CDR3: CASSATSGGLNEQFF. Here the CDR3 DNA reads TGCGCCAGCAGCGCCACTAGCGGGGGCCTCAATGAGCAGTTCTTC.